This is a list of T cell receptor beta chains from one sample in a study of CD8 T cells in ankylosing spondylitis. TCRdb redid the calling of the 5' RACE reads with MiXCR, one entry per CDR3 protein. The repertoire has 180,000 or so distinct CDR3 sequences, 11% of them found once; the top ten carry under 35%. Source material: blood, either unsorted or a sorted T cell fraction (not recorded which). The receptors were gathered from a male donor with ankylosing spondylitis or in good health (not recorded which). CDR3s include the opening cysteine and the closing phenylalanine or tryptophan. The D gene is left open where the match is weak. Rows may omit the clone size; those that give it use once, few, many or a size class.

v_gene	abundance	j_gene	d_gene	CDR3aa	CDR3nt
TRBV29-1	many	TRBJ2-7	-	CSVERGYGSYEQYF	TGCAGCGTTGAACGGGGATATGGCTCCTACGAGCAGTACTTC
TRBV7-2	few	TRBJ1-4	TRBD1	CASSLVPQGYEKLFF	TGTGCCAGCAGCTTAGTTCCACAGGGGTACGAAAAACTGTTTTTT
TRBV10-3	many	TRBJ1-1	-	CATSPGRKAFF	TGTGCCACGAGTCCGGGACGGAAAGCTTTCTTT
TRBV12-3/TRBV12-4	few	TRBJ1-1	TRBD1	CASIPGTGPNTEAFF	TGTGCCAGCATCCCAGGGACAGGACCGAACACTGAAGCTTTCTTT
TRBV11-2	-	TRBJ2-3	TRBD2	CASSLLAGAVTDTQYF	TGTGCCAGCAGCTTGTTAGCGGGCGCAGTCACAGATACGCAGTATTTT
TRBV14	few	TRBJ2-5	-	CASSQTLQETQYF	TGTGCCAGCAGCCAAACCCTCCAAGAGACCCAGTACTTC
TRBV7-2	-	TRBJ2-5	-	CASSLGGAGETQYF	TGTGCCAGCAGCTTAGGCGGGGCTGGAGAGACCCAGTACTTC
TRBV24-1	many	TRBJ1-2	-	CATSRTDYGYTF	TGTGCCACCTCCAGAACGGACTATGGCTACACCTTC
TRBV6-1	few	TRBJ2-5	TRBD1	CASRATGDQETQYF	TGTGCCAGCAGAGCTACAGGGGACCAAGAGACCCAGTACTTC
TRBV7-8	few	TRBJ1-1	TRBD1	CASSFNSRGVDTEAFF	TGTGCCAGCAGCTTCAACTCCAGGGGGGTCGACACTGAAGCTTTCTTT